This record concerns one TCR beta chain sequence. The antigen remains undetermined. These data are taken from a study of cytomegalovirus exposure and HLA in healthy donors. Whole-study results and caveats: Per a later analysis, HLA-associated TCR beta chains showed more clonal expansion than other, equally common TCR beta chains. The listing of 150 to 200 TCR beta chains classed them as cytomegalovirus-associated. Diagnosis of cytomegalovirus status made by the classifier reportedly showed high specificity and sensitivity. Prior analysis indicated that the majority of TCR beta V segments exhibited productivity approximately 87% or approximately 30% of the time.

Germline V gene sequence: CDR1 SGDLS, CDR2 YYNGEE. With V trimmed by 3 bases and J by 5 bases, 11 bases remained unmatched. This CDR3 has 16 residues. 60 Vbeta and 13 Jbeta primers were used in PCR. Measured with immunoSEQ multiplex PCR; TCRdb has only the in-frame clones, and not every one. The repertoire has about 150,000 clones, 87% of them found once; the top ten carry about 5%. The chain joins TRBV9 to TRBJ2-3, with 8 bases matching TRBD2. Material: PBMCs. The receptor comes from a woman aged 25 to 39 in good health and CMV-seronegative. As DNA, the CDR3 is TGTGCCAGCAGCGGACCCGGGGGGGCCTCTGGAGATACGCAGTATTTT. Protein product: CASSGPGGASGDTQYF.